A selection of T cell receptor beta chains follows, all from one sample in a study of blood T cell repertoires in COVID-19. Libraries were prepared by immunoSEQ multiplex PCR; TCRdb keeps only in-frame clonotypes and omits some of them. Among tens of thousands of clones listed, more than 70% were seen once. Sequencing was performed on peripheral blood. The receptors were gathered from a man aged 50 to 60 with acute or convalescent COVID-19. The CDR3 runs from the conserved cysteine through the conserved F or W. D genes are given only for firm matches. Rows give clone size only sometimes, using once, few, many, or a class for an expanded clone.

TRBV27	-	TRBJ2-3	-	CASSYDRDRAQYF	TGTGCCAGCAGTTACGACCGGGATAGGGCGCAGTATTTT
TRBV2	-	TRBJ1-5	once	CASSGSAGSNQPQHF	TGTGCCAGCAGTGGGTCCGCAGGTAGCAATCAGCCCCAGCATTTT
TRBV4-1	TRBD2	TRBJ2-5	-	CASSQGRGDQETQYF	TGCGCCAGCAGCCAAGGACGGGGGGACCAAGAGACCCAGTACTTC
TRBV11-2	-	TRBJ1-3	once	CASSQGLGGNTIYF	TGTGCCAGCAGTCAGGGGCTCGGTGGAAACACCATATATTTT
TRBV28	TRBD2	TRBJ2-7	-	CASSFLAGYRPLGQYF	TGTGCCAGCAGTTTCCTAGCGGGGTATCGCCCTTTGGGGCAGTACTTC
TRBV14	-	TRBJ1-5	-	CASSQNEDQPQHF	TGTGCCAGCAGCCAGAACGAGGATCAGCCCCAGCATTTT
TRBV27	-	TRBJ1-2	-	CASSLYSASYGYTF	TGTGCCAGCAGTTTATATTCAGCGTCATATGGCTACACCTTC
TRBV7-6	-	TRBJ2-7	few	CASSFNQGPTYEQYF	TGTGCCAGCAGCTTTAATCAGGGGCCTACCTACGAGCAGTACTTC
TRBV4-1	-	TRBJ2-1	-	CASSPNGQLGEQFF	TGCGCCAGCAGCCCGAATGGACAGCTAGGGGAGCAGTTCTTC
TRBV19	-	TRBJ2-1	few	CASSAPNSRPTFF	TGTGCCAGTAGCGCCCCGAATAGCCGGCCAACGTTCTTC
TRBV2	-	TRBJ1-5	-	CASSEEQGNQPQHF	TGTGCCAGCAGTGAAGAGCAGGGTAATCAGCCCCAGCATTTT
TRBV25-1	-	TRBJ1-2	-	CASSVSSFGYTF	TGTGCCAGCAGTGTCTCTAGCTTTGGCTACACCTTC
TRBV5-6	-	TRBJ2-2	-	CASSPLQGYTGELFF	TGTGCCAGCAGCCCGTTACAGGGATACACCGGGGAGCTGTTTTTT
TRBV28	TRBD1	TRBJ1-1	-	CASSGASDRAREAFF	TGTGCCAGCAGTGGAGCCTCAGACAGGGCCCGTGAAGCTTTCTTT
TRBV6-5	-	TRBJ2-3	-	CASSMSGLTDTQYF	TGTGCCAGCAGTATGAGCGGGCTGACAGATACGCAGTATTTT
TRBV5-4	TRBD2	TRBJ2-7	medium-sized	CASSKGLAGVSYEQYF	TGTGCCAGCAGCAAGGGACTAGCGGGGGTCTCCTACGAGCAGTACTTC
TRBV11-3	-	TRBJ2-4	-	CASSLGGHGKNIQYF	TGTGCCAGCAGCTTAGGGGGGCACGGCAAAAACATTCAGTACTTC
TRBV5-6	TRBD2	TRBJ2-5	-	CASSHPSSGGETQYF	TGTGCCAGCAGCCACCCGTCTAGCGGGGGCGAGACCCAGTACTTC
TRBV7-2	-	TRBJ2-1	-	CASSPQNSREQFF	TGTGCCAGCAGCCCCCAAAATAGCCGTGAGCAGTTCTTC
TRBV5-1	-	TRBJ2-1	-	CASSLGGGPNNEQFF	TGCGCCAGCAGCTTGGGTGGAGGGCCAAACAATGAGCAGTTCTTC